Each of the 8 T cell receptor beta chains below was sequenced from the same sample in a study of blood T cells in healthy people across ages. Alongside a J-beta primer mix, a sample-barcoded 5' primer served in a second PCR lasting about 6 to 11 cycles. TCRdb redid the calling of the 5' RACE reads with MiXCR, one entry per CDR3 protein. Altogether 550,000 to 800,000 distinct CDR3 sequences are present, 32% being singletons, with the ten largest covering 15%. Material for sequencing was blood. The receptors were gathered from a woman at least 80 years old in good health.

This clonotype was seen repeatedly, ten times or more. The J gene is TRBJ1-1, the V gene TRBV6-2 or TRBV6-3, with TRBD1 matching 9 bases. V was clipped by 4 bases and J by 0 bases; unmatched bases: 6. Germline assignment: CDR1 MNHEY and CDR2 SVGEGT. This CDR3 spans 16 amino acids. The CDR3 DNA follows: TGTGCCAGCAGTTCCACAGGGGGCTCGATGAACACTGAAGCTTTCTTT. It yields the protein CASSSTGGSMNTEAFF.

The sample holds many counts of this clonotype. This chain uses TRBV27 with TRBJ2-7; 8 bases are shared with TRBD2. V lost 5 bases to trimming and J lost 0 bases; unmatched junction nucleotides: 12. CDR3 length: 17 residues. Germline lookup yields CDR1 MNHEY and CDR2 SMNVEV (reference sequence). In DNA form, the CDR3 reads TGTGCCAGCAGTCCCTACTGGCGGGGGGATAGCTCCTACGAGCAGTACTTC. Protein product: CASSPYWRGDSSYEQYF.

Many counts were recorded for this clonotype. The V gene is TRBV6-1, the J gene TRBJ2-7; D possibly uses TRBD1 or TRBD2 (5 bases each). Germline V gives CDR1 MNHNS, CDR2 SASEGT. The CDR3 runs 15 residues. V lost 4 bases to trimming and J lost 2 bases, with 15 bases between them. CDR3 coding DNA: TGTGCCAGCAGTGCACCGGGACCCCGAGCCTACGAGCAGTACTTC. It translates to CASSAPGPRAYEQYF.

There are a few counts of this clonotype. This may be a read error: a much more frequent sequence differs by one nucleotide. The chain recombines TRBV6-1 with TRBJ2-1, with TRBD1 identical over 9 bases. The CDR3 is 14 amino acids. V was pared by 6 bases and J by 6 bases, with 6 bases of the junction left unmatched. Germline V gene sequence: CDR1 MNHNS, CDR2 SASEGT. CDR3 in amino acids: CASRERTGVNEQFF. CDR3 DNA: TGTGCCAGCAGGGAAAGGACAGGGGTCAATGAGCAGTTCTTC.

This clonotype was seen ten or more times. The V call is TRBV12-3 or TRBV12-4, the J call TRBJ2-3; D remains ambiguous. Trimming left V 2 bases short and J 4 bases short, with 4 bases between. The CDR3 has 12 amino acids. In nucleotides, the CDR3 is TGTGCCAGCAGTTTACTAGCAGATACGCAGTATTTT. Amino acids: CASSLLADTQYF.

This chain's CDR3 is CSAPDSVLNTEAFF. The CDR3 nucleotides are TGCAGTGCCCCGGACAGTGTTTTAAACACTGAAGCTTTCTTT. The chain has TRBV20-1 and TRBJ1-1, with D maybe TRBD1 (6 bases). The CDR3 spans 14 residues. The germline V gene encodes CDR1 DFQATT and CDR2 SNEGSKA (reference sequence). Between the trimmed V and J ends, which lost 6 bases and 2 bases, there was a span of 16 bases.

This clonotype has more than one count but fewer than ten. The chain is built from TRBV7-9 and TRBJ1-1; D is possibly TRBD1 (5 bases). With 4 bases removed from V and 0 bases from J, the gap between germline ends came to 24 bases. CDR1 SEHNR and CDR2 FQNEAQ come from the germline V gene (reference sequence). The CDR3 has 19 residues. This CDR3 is CASSSGWGEGSFVNTEAFF. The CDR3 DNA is TGTGCCAGCAGCTCAGGTTGGGGGGAGGGGAGTTTCGTGAACACTGAAGCTTTCTTT.

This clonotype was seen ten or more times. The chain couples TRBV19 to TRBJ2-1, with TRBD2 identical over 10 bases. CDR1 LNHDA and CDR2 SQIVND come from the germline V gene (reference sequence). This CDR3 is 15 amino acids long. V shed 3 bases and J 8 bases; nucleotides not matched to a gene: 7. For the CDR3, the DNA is TGTGCCAGTAGTATTGGGGGTAGCGGGGGGCATGAGCAGTTCTTC. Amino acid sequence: CASSIGGSGGHEQFF.